Described below is a single T cell receptor (delta chain) sequence and its context. Its antigen target is currently unknown. Within one base of it there is no much larger clone, and no base qualities were kept. The run used an Illumina MiSeq. On the authors' methods: For publicity analysis, the Vgamma9Vdelta2 and nonVgamma9Vdelta2 bulk CDR3 files of each subject were merged into one combined repertoire per subject. Using base R and dplyr, each CDR3 amino acid sequence was checked across 9 single-cell datasets and approximately 10 bulk repertoires to give a publicity score ranging from 0 to 19. TCRdb called clones anew from the public reads via CATT; matching DNA rows were later pooled. TCRdb, not the authors, supplied the V and J calls. The table for this sample lists more than 1,400 delta-chain clones; roughly 10% of them were counted only once. The leading ten clones occupy about an eighth of the sample.

The sample originates from a study of fetal and pediatric gammadelta thymocytes (dated by TCRdb to between 2022 and 2023). Study-wide context: The bulk gammadelta thymocyte repertoires, which combined previously published data with newly generated, unpublished data, were used to reinforce a single-cell study of gammadelta thymocyte development. A total of 10 or so subjects, comprising 3 fetal thymus donors and 7 pediatric thymus donors, were covered by the bulk gammadelta thymocyte repertoire set. Previously published data (refs 27,28) and unpublished data were combined in the bulk gammadelta thymocyte repertoires. Bulk TCR repertoire data were included to raise the number of subjects and reinforce the CDR3 publicity analysis. Summary of the overall study and its limitations: Compared with post-natal repertoires, fetal gammadelta thymocyte repertoires had previously been reported to be enriched for TRDV2, TRGV8 and TRGV9 usage, low N additions and public CDR3s.

The germline V gene gives CDR1 as GEAIGNYY and CDR2 as EKD. The CDR3 holds 15 amino acids from the cysteine to the phenylalanine. Of all the DNA, just the CDR3 is kept, 45 bases in frame from base 1. Fetal thymuses were obtained in Singapore from elective pregnancy terminations carried out for socio-psychological reasons at roughly 14 to 22 weeks estimated gestational age. All fetuses were judged structurally normal by ultrasound before termination and by gross morphological examination afterwards. Thymocytes were stained with Zombie NIR viability dye plus antibodies to CD3 (UCHT1), TCRgammadelta (11F2), TCRVgamma9 (IMMU360) and TCRVdelta2 (IMMU389). TRD and TRG CDR3 repertoires were generated in bulk, separately, from sorted Vgamma9Vdelta2 and nonVgamma9Vdelta2 gammadelta thymocytes obtained from human fetal and pediatric thymuses. As previously described, thymic cell suspensions were prepared from both fetal and post-natal thymuses. NonVgamma9Vdelta2 thymocytes were sorted as CD3+ gammadeltaTCR+ cells that did not have the Vgamma9+Vdelta2+ phenotype. A FACS Aria III cell sorter (BD Biosciences) was used for cell sorting.

The TCR sequence derives from a human fetus. With the J gene uncalled, the V gene is TRDV2; TRDD3, as called in the table, went unchecked against the DNA. Sample: non-Vgamma9Vdelta2 gamma-delta T cells from the thymus. Taken with the paper, the label for cell subset or site translates to: CD3+gammadeltaTCR+ thymocytes not co-expressing Vgamma9 and Vdelta2. The CDR3 sequence is CACDTGIPYTDKRIF. At the DNA level, the sequence is TGTGCCTGTGACACCGGGATACCCTACACCGATAAACGCATCTTT.